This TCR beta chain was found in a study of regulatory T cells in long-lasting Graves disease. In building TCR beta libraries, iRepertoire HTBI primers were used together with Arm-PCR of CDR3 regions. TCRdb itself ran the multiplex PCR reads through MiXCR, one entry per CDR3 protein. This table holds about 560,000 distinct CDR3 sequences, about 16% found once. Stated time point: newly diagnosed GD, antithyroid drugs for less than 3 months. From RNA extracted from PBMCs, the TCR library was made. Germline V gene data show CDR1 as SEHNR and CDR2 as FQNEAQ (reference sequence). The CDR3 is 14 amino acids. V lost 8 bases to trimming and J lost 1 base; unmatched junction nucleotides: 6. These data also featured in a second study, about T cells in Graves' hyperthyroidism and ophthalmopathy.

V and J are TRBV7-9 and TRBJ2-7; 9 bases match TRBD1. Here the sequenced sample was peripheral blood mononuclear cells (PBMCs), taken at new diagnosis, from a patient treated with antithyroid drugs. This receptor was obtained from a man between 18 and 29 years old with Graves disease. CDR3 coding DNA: TGTGCCAGCGAGGACAGGGGATCGTCCTACGAGCAGTACTTC. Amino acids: CASEDRGSSYEQYF.